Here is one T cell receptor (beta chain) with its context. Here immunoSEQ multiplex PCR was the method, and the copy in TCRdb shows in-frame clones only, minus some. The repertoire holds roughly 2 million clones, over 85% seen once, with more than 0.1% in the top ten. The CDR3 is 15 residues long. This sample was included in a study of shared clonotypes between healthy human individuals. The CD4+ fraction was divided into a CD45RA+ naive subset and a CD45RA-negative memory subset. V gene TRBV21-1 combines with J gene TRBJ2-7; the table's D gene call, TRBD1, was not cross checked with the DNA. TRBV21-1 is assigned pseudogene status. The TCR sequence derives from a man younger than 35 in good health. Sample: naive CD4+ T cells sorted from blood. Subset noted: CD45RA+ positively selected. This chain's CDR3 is CASSKQQGMDHEQYF. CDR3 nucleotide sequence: TGTGCCAGCAGCAAGCAACAGGGGATGGACCACGAGCAGTACTTC.